What follows are 19 T cell receptor beta chains derived from one specimen sequenced in a study of T cell clonotyping in hematopoietic cell transplantation. Profiled with immunoSEQ multiplex PCR; TCRdb holds only in-frame clones, not every one. The sample carries about 45,000 clones, roughly four fifths recorded once. Time point described: recipient sample about 28 days before transplant, after cytoreduction. This material consisted of peripheral blood mononuclear cells, taken before stem cell transplant. These receptors all stem from a man aged 55 to 70 with myelodysplastic syndrome. Some clones in this sample may be carry-over from other donors' samples.

This chain uses TRBV29-1 with TRBJ1-2; 11 bases line up with TRBD1. V was clipped by 3 bases and J by 10 bases; unmatched bases: 10. The CDR3 sequence is 14 residues long. Germline loops: CDR1 SQVTM, CDR2 ANQGSEA. For the CDR3, the DNA is TGCAGCGTTGATCCCCGGACAGGGGGCAACGACTACACCTTC. It translates to CSVDPRTGGNDYTF.

The chain uses TRBV27 and TRBJ2-5; D may be TRBD1 (5 bases). Germline CDR1 and CDR2: MNHEY and SMNVEV (reference sequence). CDR3 length equals 13 residues. The V end was cut by 6 bases, the J end by 2 bases, with 10 bases between. The CDR3 region is CASRDTAQETQYF. DNA for the CDR3: TGTGCCAGCAGGGACACAGCTCAAGAGACCCAGTACTTC.

This chain joins TRBV7-9 and TRBJ1-3; D not certain. The CDR3 sequence is 14 residues long. Per the germline V gene, CDR1 is SEHNR and CDR2 is FQNEAQ (reference sequence). V dropped 1 base and J dropped 4 bases, with 8 bases sitting between them. CDR3 nucleotides: TGTGCCAGCAGCTTAGTGGGAACGGGAAACACCATATATTTT. It translates to CASSLVGTGNTIYF.

V is TRBV28 and J is TRBJ1-2; 12 nucleotides align to TRBD1. The V gene end was trimmed by 7 bases and the J gene end by 0 bases; junction bases not matched to a gene: 9. CDR1 and CDR2 (germline): MDHEN, SYDVKM. The CDR3 extends over 17 amino acids. As DNA, the CDR3 is TGTGCCAGCACCTACCGGGACAGGGGGCCGGCTAACTATGGCTACACCTTC. Protein: CASTYRDRGPANYGYTF.

V usage is TRBV5-1 and J usage is TRBJ2-2, with 14 bases fitting TRBD2. CDR1 is SGHRS, CDR2 YFSETQ, per germline. The CDR3 runs 19 residues. V was pared by 2 bases and J by 0 bases, with 6 bases of the junction left unmatched. For the CDR3, the DNA is TGCGCCAGCAGCTTTACGGGACTAGCGGGGGCTACGAACACCGGGGAGCTGTTTTTT. Translating gives CASSFTGLAGATNTGELFF.

This chain uses TRBV7-9 with TRBJ2-3; 7 bases align to TRBD1. The V gene's germline CDR1 is SEHNR and CDR2 FQNEAQ (reference sequence). V was clipped by 10 bases and J by 2 bases; unmatched bases: 9. The CDR3 runs to 14 residues. This CDR3 reads CAITTGTNTDTQYF. In nucleotides, the CDR3 is TGTGCCATCACGACAGGGACCAACACAGATACGCAGTATTTT.

This clone showed up just once. The gene calls are TRBV4-3 and TRBJ2-7; D is unresolved. V gave up 3 bases and J gave up 4 bases, with 16 bases separating them. CDR1 is LGHNA and CDR2 is YSLEER in the germline V gene. This CDR3 is 15 amino acids long. CDR3 nucleotide sequence: TGCGCCAGCAGCCAGATCCAGAGCAAGTCATACGAGCAGTACTTC. It translates to CASSQIQSKSYEQYF.

The V gene is TRBV4-2, the J gene TRBJ2-1; TRBD1 matches at 7 bases. This CDR3 is built from 16 residues. The trim removed 6 bases at V and 4 bases at J, leaving 12 bases unmatched. Looked up from germline, CDR1 is LGHNA and CDR2 is YNFKEQ. This chain's CDR3 is CASRKEGQQEYNEQFF. The CDR3 nucleotides read TGTGCCAGCAGAAAAGAGGGACAGCAAGAATACAATGAGCAGTTCTTC.

The chain's CDR3 is CASSGPGGLSTEQYF. CDR3 coding DNA: TGTGCCAGTAGTGGCCCGGGGGGGCTCTCTACGGAGCAGTACTTC. This chain links TRBV19 with TRBJ2-7, with TRBD2 identical over 8 bases. In germline, CDR1 is LNHDA, CDR2 SQIVND (reference sequence). The CDR3 has 15 amino acids. Trimming cost V 5 bases and J 7 bases; bases outside gene matches: 13.

This clone was recorded a few times. The rearrangement uses TRBV16 and TRBJ1-2; D is uncertain. The CDR3 runs to 14 residues. Trimming pared 0 bases from V and 6 bases from J, leaving 11 bases between. Germline lookup yields CDR1 KGHSY and CDR2 FQNENV. The CDR3, as DNA: TGTGCCAGCAGCCAATCCCAAGGAATTCATGGCTACACCTTC. It is translated as CASSQSQGIHGYTF.

Only a few counts were recorded for this clone. The V gene is TRBV28, the J gene TRBJ2-7; maybe TRBD1 (6 bases). Germline CDR1 is MDHEN and CDR2 is SYDVKM. CDR3 length equals 17 residues. V was cut by 4 bases and J by 0 bases, with 19 bases left in between. The chain's CDR3 is CASSSNLLGATSYEQYF. In nucleotides, the CDR3 is TGTGCCAGCAGTTCAAACCTCCTGGGGGCGACCTCCTACGAGCAGTACTTC.

In this sample, this clone turned up once. The V and J genes are TRBV7-2 and TRBJ2-5; D is perhaps TRBD1 (5 bases). Trimming removed 4 bases at V and 5 bases at J, with 14 bases between. This CDR3 has 14 amino acids. Germline-derived CDR1 and CDR2 are SGHTA and FQGNSA. CDR3 in DNA: TGTGCCAGCAGCTACGGAAATGGGGCGGAGACCCAGTACTTC. It specifies CASSYGNGAETQYF.

V usage is TRBV7-3 and J usage is TRBJ1-2, with 7 bases identical to TRBD1. Germline loops: CDR1 SGHTA, CDR2 FQGTGA. J was trimmed by 8 bases and V by 0 bases; bases with no gene match: 6. The CDR3 runs to 14 residues. The CDR3 DNA is TGTGCCAGCAGCTTAACAGGGGGCTTAAACGGCTACACCTTC. Amino acids: CASSLTGGLNGYTF.

This clone was seen just once. The chain carries TRBV6-5 and TRBJ2-7, with D maybe TRBD1 (5 bases). V was pared by 5 bases and J by 3 bases, with 14 bases between. CDR1 is MNHEY and CDR2 is SVGAGI in the germline V gene. The CDR3 consists of 14 residues. The CDR3 is CASSQQVSNYEQYF. The CDR3 nucleotides read TGTGCCAGCAGTCAACAGGTTTCGAACTACGAGCAGTACTTC.

The chain recombines TRBV19 with TRBJ2-6; D ambiguous. The CDR3 loop spans 18 amino acids. The V end was cut by 2 bases, the J end by 0 bases, with 14 bases between. Germline V lookup: CDR1 LNHDA, CDR2 SQIVND (reference sequence). The CDR3 spells CASSIYGTLRSGANVLTF. The CDR3 nucleotides read TGTGCCAGTAGTATATATGGCACCCTGCGCTCTGGGGCCAACGTCCTGACTTTC.

This clone was counted between two and nine times. The chain uses TRBV4-3 and TRBJ1-2; D unresolved. Trimming removed 3 bases at V and 8 bases at J, with 16 bases between. The CDR3 totals 14 residues. Germline V gene lookup returns CDR1 LGHNA and CDR2 YSLEER. CDR3 in DNA: TGCGCCAGCAGCCACACGATTGGCGCGGAGGGCTACACCTTC. Protein: CASSHTIGAEGYTF.

The chain links TRBV4-3 to TRBJ1-4; D is uncertain. The CDR3 extends over 17 amino acids. The germline CDR1 and CDR2 sequences are LGHNA and YSLEER. V lost 2 bases, J lost 8 bases, and 21 bases lay in between. The CDR3, as DNA: TGCGCCAGCAGCCAAAATCTATTCACTAATGGAGGCGAAAAACTGTTTTTT. Encoded protein: CASSQNLFTNGGEKLFF.

This clone was seen only a few times. The chain uses TRBV6-5 and TRBJ1-1; D call uncertain. Between the trimmed V and J ends, which lost 0 bases and 11 bases, there was a span of 13 bases. CDR1 MNHEY and CDR2 SVGAGI come from the germline V gene. The CDR3 extends over 13 amino acids. The CDR3 region is CASSYSGSRFAFF. CDR3 bases: TGTGCCAGCAGTTACTCAGGGTCTCGGTTTGCTTTCTTT.

V and J are TRBV9 and TRBJ2-7, with 8 bases identical to TRBD1. V dropped 2 bases and J dropped 6; count of bases not matched to a gene: 7. The CDR3 totals 14 residues. CDR1 SGDLS and CDR2 YYNGEE come from the germline V gene. The CDR3 DNA is TGTGCCAGCAGCGTGGAAGACAGGGGTGGCGAGCAGTACTTC. This translates into CASSVEDRGGEQYF. The full variable domain, rest sourced from reference TRBV9 and TRBJ2-7, is DSGVTQTPKHLITATGQRVTLRCSPRSGDLSVYWYQQSLDQGLQFLIQYYNGEERAKGNILERFSAQQFPDLHSELNLSSLELGDSALYFCASSVEDRGGEQYFGPGTRLTVT.